The 23 T cell receptor beta chains listed next were all sequenced from one sample in a study of T-cell memory formation after mild COVID-19. Each CDR3 protein is one row after TCRdb ran MiXCR on the 5' RACE reads. The sample contains fewer than 140,000 distinct CDR3 sequences, about an eighth of which appear only once. Material: PBMCs or a T cell subset sorted from them (not recorded which). The origin of the receptors is an adult woman who had mild COVID-19 (a few samples of this study predate the infection). Cell type and time point are not known.

V usage is TRBV29-1 and J usage is TRBJ2-7, with D perhaps assigned TRBD1 or TRBD2 (5 bases each). Trimming stripped 7 bases from V and 4 bases from J, with 23 bases between. This CDR3 contains 15 residues. CDR1 is SQVTM and CDR2 is ANQGSEA in the germline V gene. The CDR3 bases are TGCAGCGGAATAAAAATCGGGGACCACACATACGAGCAGTACTTC. Amino acids: CSGIKIGDHTYEQYF.

CDR3 in DNA: TGTGCCAGCAGCCAAGATCTCACAGCGGGGTACGAGCAGTACTTC. It is translated as CASSQDLTAGYEQYF. The chain uses TRBV3-1 and TRBJ2-7, with 7 bases lining up with TRBD2. Germline trimming cut 0 bases from V and 4 bases from J; bases unmatched to any gene: 6. This CDR3 comprises 15 residues. The V gene's germline CDR1 is LGHDT and CDR2 YNNKEL (reference sequence).

This clonotype is medium-sized (0.01 to 0.1%) by share. The J gene is TRBJ2-5, the V gene TRBV29-1, with TRBD2 matching 14 bases. The CDR3 contains 19 residues. From germline, CDR1 is SQVTM and CDR2 ANQGSEA. Unmatched junction bases numbered 14, after V lost 3 bases and J lost 2 bases. This CDR3 is CSVEPMTSGGAYGQETQYF. The CDR3 DNA sequence: TGCAGCGTTGAGCCTATGACTAGCGGGGGGGCCTACGGGCAAGAGACCCAGTACTTC.

The table lists this clonotype with a few counts. This chain links TRBV9 with TRBJ2-7; D perhaps matches TRBD2 (6 bases). Trimming pared 3 bases from V and 6 bases from J, leaving 19 bases between. The CDR3 runs 15 residues. Germline V gene sequence: CDR1 SGDLS, CDR2 YYNGEE. In DNA, the CDR3 is TGTGCCAGCAGCGGCCCGGGACTCGAGTGGGGCGAGCAGTACTTC. This sequence encodes CASSGPGLEWGEQYF.

This chain links TRBV5-4 with TRBJ2-1; D call uncertain. The V and J ends lost 2 bases and 10 bases respectively, with 7 bases between them. The CDR3 sequence is 11 residues long. CDR1 is SGHNT, CDR2 YYREEE, per germline (reference sequence). CDR3 residues: CASSFGEEQFF. CDR3 DNA: TGTGCCAGCAGCTTTGGTGAGGAGCAGTTCTTC.

This clonotype was detected many times. This chain links TRBV5-1 with TRBJ2-2; 10 nucleotides match TRBD1. Trimming at V came to 4 bases and at J to 4 bases, leaving 4 bases not matched to a gene. CDR3 length: 15 residues. Germline lookup yields CDR1 SGHRS and CDR2 YFSETQ. This chain's CDR3 is CASSTRTGGTGELFF. CDR3 DNA: TGCGCCAGCAGCACTCGGACAGGGGGCACCGGGGAGCTGTTTTTT.

This clonotype was recorded at least ten times. The chain carries TRBV29-1 and TRBJ2-1; D may be TRBD2 (6 bases). Per germline, CDR1 SQVTM and CDR2 ANQGSEA. Trimming cost V 0 bases and J 9 bases, with 21 bases left between them. The CDR3 covers 16 residues. The CDR3 is CSVEELPTGVWSEQFF. In DNA, the CDR3 is TGCAGCGTTGAAGAACTGCCTACGGGGGTATGGTCTGAGCAGTTCTTC.

The gene calls are TRBV5-1 and TRBJ2-3, with D maybe TRBD2 (7 bases). The germline V gene has CDR1 SGHRS and CDR2 YFSETQ. Trimming cost V 0 bases and J 2 bases, with 22 bases left between them. This CDR3 has 19 amino acids. The CDR3 is CASSLEGGTGAGSTDTQYF. CDR3 DNA sequence: TGCGCCAGCAGCTTGGAAGGGGGAACGGGAGCGGGGTCCACAGATACGCAGTATTTT.

This clonotype has more than one count but fewer than ten. The chain employs TRBV2 and TRBJ1-2; D gene uncertain. The V end lost 4 bases, the J end lost 3 bases, and 12 bases lay between the germline ends. CDR3 size: 14 residues. Per the germline V gene, CDR1 is SNHLY and CDR2 is FYNNEI. The CDR3, as DNA: TGTGCCAGCAGTGTGGCAGGCTGGGACTATGGCTACACCTTC. This encodes CASSVAGWDYGYTF.

At least ten counts were recorded for this clonotype. This chain uses TRBV7-6 with TRBJ2-5; TRBD1 aligns across 9 bases. CDR3 length equals 14 residues. The J segment lost 6 bases and the V segment lost 5 bases, leaving 7 bases of the junction unmatched. The germline V gene encodes CDR1 SGHVS and CDR2 FNYEAQ. The CDR3, as DNA: TGTGCCAGCAGCCATGAAGGACAGGGGAAGACCCAGTACTTC. Translation gives CASSHEGQGKTQYF.

This sequence joins TRBV24-1 and TRBJ2-7; D is undetermined. The V gene's germline CDR1 is KGHDR and CDR2 SFDVKD. Trimming stripped 3 bases from V and 1 base from J, with 6 bases between. The length of the CDR3 is 13 residues. CDR3 residues: CATSDLSSYEQYF. The CDR3 DNA sequence: TGTGCCACCAGTGATCTGTCATCCTACGAGCAGTACTTC.

The chain carries TRBV6-6 and TRBJ2-3; no clear D. CDR3 length: 14 amino acids. V lost 2 bases and J 4 bases, leaving 10 bases between the germline ends. Germline V gives CDR1 MNHNY, CDR2 SVGAGI (reference sequence). The CDR3 nucleotides read TGTGCCAGCAGTTACGTGGTTGCCTCAGATACGCAGTATTTT. Translating gives CASSYVVASDTQYF.

J is TRBJ2-5 and V is TRBV7-6; no definite D call. The germline V gene has CDR1 SGHVS and CDR2 FNYEAQ. CDR3 length equals 16 residues. V was cut by 2 bases and J by 1 base, with 14 bases left in between. The DNA of the CDR3 is TGTGCCAGCAGCTTAATATTGTGGCCGGGCCAAGAGACCCAGTACTTC. Translating it yields CASSLILWPGQETQYF.

J is TRBJ2-1 and V is TRBV12-3 or TRBV12-4; weak D call: TRBD1 (5 bases). The CDR3 extends over 14 amino acids. The V end lost 8 bases, the J end lost 1 base, and 12 bases lay between the germline ends. For the CDR3, the DNA is TGTGCCAGCCAAGGCGACAGTTCCTACAATGAGCAGTTCTTC. This gives the protein CASQGDSSYNEQFF.

The sample holds one count of this clonotype. A read error may explain this, as a much larger clone is one base away. V and J are TRBV4-3 and TRBJ2-4; D remains ambiguous. The V gene's germline CDR1 is LGHNA and CDR2 YSLEER. The CDR3 loop spans 17 amino acids. In DNA form, the CDR3 reads TGCGCCAGCATCCAAGACACAGTTTTTCTAGCCAAAAACATTCAGTACTTC. This codes for CASIQDTVFLAKNIQYF.

The chain has TRBV20-1 and TRBJ2-1, with D perhaps being TRBD1 or TRBD2 (5 bases each). The V end lost 7 bases, the J end lost 3 bases, and 16 bases lay between the germline ends. Germline loops: CDR1 DFQATT, CDR2 SNEGSKA (reference sequence). The length of the CDR3 is 14 residues. The CDR3 region has the DNA TGCAGTGTTCCCTCCGGGACCTACTACAATGAGCAGTTCTTC. Translated: CSVPSGTYYNEQFF.

This clonotype turned up a few times. The chain carries TRBV29-1 and TRBJ1-1; D remains ambiguous. Trimming took off 1 base at V and 5 bases at J, with 20 bases between the two ends. The CDR3 is 16 amino acids. Germline V gives CDR1 SQVTM, CDR2 ANQGSEA. For the CDR3, the DNA is TGCAGCGTTGAAGGTTTGGTGGAGGGCGATTTTACTGAAGCTTTCTTT. This encodes CSVEGLVEGDFTEAFF.

This clonotype occurred a few times. The genes are TRBV6-5 and TRBJ2-1, with 13 bases identical to TRBD2. The CDR3 sequence is 15 residues long. Trimming removed 6 bases from V and 8 bases from J; junction bases left unmatched: 7. Germline CDR1 and CDR2: MNHEY and SVGAGI. CDR3 loop: CASSPLAGGGDEQFF. CDR3 DNA sequence: TGTGCCAGCAGCCCACTAGCGGGGGGGGGAGATGAGCAGTTCTTC.

This chain links TRBV6-5 with TRBJ1-5; TRBD1 might be the D (5 bases). The V end lost 4 bases, the J end lost 1 base, and 8 bases lay between the germline ends. This CDR3 contains 14 residues. The germline V gene has CDR1 MNHEY and CDR2 SVGAGI. CDR3 in amino acids: CASSSTVSNQPQHF. The CDR3 region has the DNA TGTGCCAGCAGTTCGACAGTAAGCAATCAGCCCCAGCATTTT.

The chain recombines TRBV12-3 or TRBV12-4 with TRBJ2-1, with 9 bases fitting TRBD1. CDR3 length equals 15 residues. Germline trimming cut 6 bases from V and 4 bases from J; bases unmatched to any gene: 7. CDR3 bases: TGTGCCAGCAGCCGACCGGGACAGGGTTACAATGAGCAGTTCTTC. It yields the protein CASSRPGQGYNEQFF.

This clonotype was counted a few times. The chain carries TRBV12-3 or TRBV12-4 and TRBJ1-3; D unclear. V was shortened by 10 bases and J by 3 bases, with 13 bases between the two germline ends. The CDR3 runs to 13 residues. The CDR3: CANSYEVGNTIYF. CDR3 nucleotides: TGTGCCAACTCATATGAGGTTGGAAACACCATATATTTT.

This clonotype was seen ten or more times. This chain connects TRBV7-9 to TRBJ2-3, with D perhaps matching TRBD2 (6 bases). The germline V gene encodes CDR1 SEHNR and CDR2 FQNEAQ (reference sequence). Trimming cost V 5 bases and J 0 bases, with 12 bases left between them. The length of the CDR3 is 15 residues. The CDR3 nucleotides are TGTGCCAGCAGCATCTCGGGAGATAGCACAGATACGCAGTATTTT. Its translation: CASSISGDSTDTQYF.

The table lists this clonotype with many counts. The V gene is TRBV12-3 or TRBV12-4, the J gene TRBJ2-7, with D uncertain. The CDR3 sequence is 13 residues long. V was pared by 0 bases and J by 4 bases, with 7 bases between. The CDR3 spells CASSLAHGYEQYF. As DNA, the CDR3 is TGTGCCAGCAGTTTAGCCCACGGGTACGAGCAGTACTTC.